The next 19 T cell receptor beta chains were all read from a single sample in a study of blood T cell repertoires in COVID-19. Using immunoSEQ multiplex PCR, the repertoire was profiled, and TCRdb retains in-frame clones only, with some absent. In the table there are 130,000 to 150,000 clones, about nine tenths of which are singletons. Sample: peripheral blood. The receptors here all came from a man aged 45 to 65 who had recovered from COVID-19.

V usage is TRBV6-5 and J usage is TRBJ2-7; 8 nucleotides match TRBD2. The CDR3 is 16 amino acids. Trimming removed 0 bases from V and 2 bases from J; junction bases left unmatched: 6. Germline CDR1 MNHEY, CDR2 SVGAGI. The CDR3 protein is CASSYSTSGQTYEQYF. As DNA, the CDR3 is TGTGCCAGCAGTTACTCTACTAGCGGACAGACCTACGAGCAGTACTTC.

In its sample, this clone was seen once. The rearrangement links TRBV5-6 to TRBJ1-1; D remains ambiguous. Trimming cost V 1 base and J 2 bases, with 9 bases left between them. Germline assignment: CDR1 SGHDT and CDR2 YYEEEE. The CDR3 runs to 14 residues. The CDR3 coding sequence is TGTGCCAGCAGCTTGTTCGGGGTTAACACTGAAGCTTTCTTT. Residues: CASSLFGVNTEAFF.

The rearrangement joins TRBV7-2 to TRBJ1-5, with 8 bases lining up with TRBD1. This CDR3 has 14 residues. CDR1 is SGHTA and CDR2 is FQGNSA in the germline V gene. V shed 2 bases, J shed 7 bases, and the junction held 4 bases outside the gene matches. The CDR3 loop is CASSLTGGWQPQHF. The CDR3 nucleotides read TGTGCCAGCAGCTTAACAGGGGGTTGGCAGCCCCAGCATTTT.

The gene calls are TRBV30 and TRBJ2-2; no reliable D call. The germline V and J ends were trimmed by 5 bases and 2 bases, with 15 bases remaining between them. CDR1 is GTSNPN and CDR2 is SVGIG in the germline V gene (reference sequence). The CDR3 contains 15 residues. CDR3 nucleotide sequence: TGTGCCTGGGACCGGAAAGGCGGAAACACCGGGGAGCTGTTTTTT. Amino acid sequence: CAWDRKGGNTGELFF.

This chain joins TRBV7-2 and TRBJ1-4; 7 positions agree with TRBD1. The CDR3 contains 14 residues. Losses at the gene ends were 4 bases for V and 10 bases for J; bases not matched to a gene: 9. Per the germline V gene, CDR1 is SGHTA and CDR2 is FQGNSA. The CDR3 here is CASSYLQGLGKLFF. DNA of the CDR3: TGTGCCAGCAGCTATCTACAGGGGCTGGGAAAACTGTTTTTT.

V gene TRBV7-8 combines with J gene TRBJ2-2; 9 positions agree with TRBD2. V lost 3 bases to trimming and J lost 6 bases; unmatched junction nucleotides: 2. The V gene's germline CDR1 is SGHVS and CDR2 FQNEAQ. The CDR3 loop spans 14 amino acids. DNA of the CDR3: TGTGCCAGCAGCTTCCAGCGGGGGGCCGGGGAGCTGTTTTTT. This codes for CASSFQRGAGELFF.

The chain has TRBV9 and TRBJ1-1; D may be TRBD1 (6 bases). This CDR3 region has 13 residues. Per germline, CDR1 SGDLS and CDR2 YYNGEE. Trimming took 0 bases from V and 4 from J, leaving 7 bases between them. For the CDR3, the DNA is TGTGCCAGCAGCGTAGGGGGGCTCACTGAAGCTTTCTTT. Translating gives CASSVGGLTEAFF.

This clone was observed a handful of times. This chain connects TRBV18 to TRBJ1-1; 7 bases fit TRBD1. The CDR3 extends over 17 amino acids. With V trimmed by 2 bases and J by 7 bases, 16 bases remained unmatched. Germline assignment: CDR1 KGHSH and CDR2 LQKENI. CDR3 bases: TGTGCCAGCTCACCAGGATCGTCTGGGACAGCCCTAGGTGAAGCTTTCTTT. This sequence encodes CASSPGSSGTALGEAFF.

Of note for this clone: At one end the junction does not follow the germline gene, possibly because of a read error. This chain connects TRBV7-2 to TRBJ2-7; D is unresolved. The CDR3 length is 13 residues. CDR1 SGHTA and CDR2 FQGNSA come from the germline V gene. As DNA, the CDR3 is TGTGCCAGCAGCCCTGGCCCGTCCTCCGAGCAGTACTTC. Amino acid sequence: CASSPGPSSEQYF. Full variable domain (rest looked up from reference TRBV7-2 and TRBJ2-7): GAGVSQSPSNKVTEKGKDVELRCDPISGHTALYWYRQSLGQGLEFLIYFQGNSAPDKSGLPSDRFSAERTGGSVSTLTIQRTQQEDSAVYLCASSPGPSSEQYFGPGTRLTVT.

This clone was counted only a few times. The rearrangement uses TRBV19 and TRBJ1-5, with 9 bases lining up with TRBD1. Germline V gene data show CDR1 as LNHDA and CDR2 as SQIVND (reference sequence). Unmatched junction bases numbered 16, after V lost 4 bases and J lost 0 bases. The CDR3 extends over 20 amino acids. The CDR3 is CASSTRGQGRVEDSNQPQHF. The CDR3 DNA reads TGTGCCAGTAGTACACGGGGACAGGGTAGGGTGGAGGATAGCAATCAGCCCCAGCATTTT.

The gene calls are TRBV23-1 and TRBJ1-5, with 7 bases matching TRBD1. TRBV23-1 is an ORF, with its function uncertain. J lost 5 bases, V lost 6 bases, and 7 bases had no gene match. The CDR3 covers 14 residues. This CDR3 is CASRDREVDQPQHF. DNA for the CDR3: TGCGCCAGCAGAGACAGGGAGGTAGATCAGCCCCAGCATTTT.

V gene TRBV3-1 (or the pseudogene TRBV3-2) combines with J gene TRBJ1-5, with TRBD1 as a possible D gene (6 bases). V lost 0 bases and J 0 bases, leaving 21 bases between the germline ends. Germline CDR1 is LGHDT and CDR2 is YNNKEL (reference sequence). The CDR3 contains 20 residues. CDR3 bases: TGTGCCAGCAGCCAAGATCACCCCCTTTGGGGGCCCTATAGCAATCAGCCCCAGCATTTT. Its protein product is CASSQDHPLWGPYSNQPQHF.

The V gene is TRBV6-1, the J gene TRBJ1-3; 8 bases align to TRBD1. Germline values: CDR1 MNHNS, CDR2 SASEGT. The junction had 10 bases not matched to a gene; V was cut back by 2 bases and J by 1 base. The CDR3 extends over 18 amino acids. Here the CDR3 DNA reads TGTGCCAGCAGTGAACTGTTCTGGGGACAGGCGTCTGGAAACACCATATATTTT. It specifies CASSELFWGQASGNTIYF.

The rearrangement links TRBV5-1 to TRBJ2-7, with 7 bases aligning to TRBD1. The CDR3 is 14 amino acids. The ends lost 2 bases at V and 2 bases at J; junction bases unmatched: 4. In germline, CDR1 is SGHRS, CDR2 YFSETQ. CDR3 amino acids: CASSFWTGPYEQYF. CDR3 DNA sequence: TGCGCCAGCAGCTTTTGGACAGGCCCCTACGAGCAGTACTTC.

The rearrangement links TRBV11-3 to TRBJ2-7; 8 bases map to TRBD1. V was clipped by 1 base and J by 3 bases; unmatched bases: 17. Germline V CDR1 and CDR2: SGHNT, YENEEA. The CDR3 has 19 amino acids. The CDR3 bases are TGTGCCAGCAGCTTAGGTCCGGCAGGGGGCCCGCCACCAATCTACGAGCAGTACTTC. Residues: CASSLGPAGGPPPIYEQYF.

This chain uses TRBV5-6 with TRBJ2-7; no reliable D call. Germline V gives CDR1 SGHDT, CDR2 YYEEEE. This CDR3 comprises 12 residues. V lost 4 bases and J lost 3, with 8 bases in between. The CDR3 sequence: CASSVLIYEQYF. As DNA, the CDR3 is TGTGCCAGCAGCGTACTTATCTACGAGCAGTACTTC. Full variable domain (missing parts from reference TRBV5-6 and TRBJ2-7): DAGVTQSPTHLIKTRGQQVTLRCSPKSGHDTVSWYQQALGQGPQFIFQYYEEEERQRGNFPDRFSGHQFPNYSSELNVNALLLGDSALYLCASSVLIYEQYFGPGTRLTVT.

V usage is TRBV5-1 and J usage is TRBJ2-1; 7 nucleotides line up with TRBD1. The CDR3 is 15 residues long. V gave up 4 bases and J gave up 7 bases; unmatched junction bases: 11. Per germline, CDR1 SGHRS and CDR2 YFSETQ. The CDR3 loop reads CASSPTGTAINEQFF. The DNA for the CDR3 is TGCGCCAGCAGCCCAACGGGGACAGCGATTAATGAGCAGTTCTTC.

The chain is built from TRBV3-1 (or the pseudogene TRBV3-2) and TRBJ1-4; tentative D call: TRBD1 (6 bases). V was pared by 10 bases and J by 3 bases, with 12 bases between. The CDR3 is made up of 13 amino acids. CDR1 is LGHDT, CDR2 YNNKEL, per germline (reference sequence). This chain's CDR3 is CATSGGANEKLFF. For the CDR3, the DNA is TGTGCCACCTCGGGGGGCGCTAATGAAAAACTGTTTTTT.

This clone came up once. The chain is built from TRBV27 and TRBJ2-1, with 8 bases lining up with TRBD1. Germline assignment: CDR1 MNHEY and CDR2 SMNVEV (reference sequence). V shed 3 bases and J 5 bases; nucleotides not matched to a gene: 21. The CDR3 length is 20 residues. The CDR3 DNA reads as TGTGCCAGCAGTTTGCCCCACCTCGACAGGGGCGCTGAGGGCAACAATGAGCAGTTCTTC. Its protein product is CASSLPHLDRGAEGNNEQFF.